This passage covers 28 T cell receptor beta chains from one sample sequenced in a study of shared clonotypes between healthy human individuals. TCRdb's table, derived via immunoSEQ multiplex PCR, lists solely in-frame clones and lacks some. The table shows about 2.4 million clones, with over 85% occurring only once. The source material was naive CD4+ T cells from PBMCs. Subset noted: CD45RA+ positively selected. The source is a man aged 18 to 30 in good health. Some clones in this sample may be carry-over from other donors' samples.

This clone was found once. V gene TRBV10-1 combines with J gene TRBJ2-2, with D perhaps matching TRBD2 (6 bases). CDR3 size: 15 residues. CDR1 and CDR2 (germline): WNHNN, SYGVQD (reference sequence). V was shortened by 2 bases and J by 4 bases, with 11 bases between the two germline ends. The CDR3 here is CASSERGSTTGELFF. The CDR3 bases are TGCGCCAGCAGTGAGCGGGGGTCTACCACCGGGGAGCTGTTTTTT.

Worth noting for this clone: The CDR3 does not end in the conserved phenylalanine or tryptophan, so this is likely a read error. The DNA is omitted, as the CDR3 cannot be located on it reliably, and the CDR3 follows TCRdb's listing. V gene TRBV28 combines with J gene TRBJ2-7; the table's TRBD1 call for D was not verified on the DNA. The CDR3 region is 11 residues in length, termini included. CDR1 MDHEN and CDR2 SYDVKM come from the germline V gene. CDR3 protein: CASSIAGTGRL.

Regarding this clone: Other DNA sequences in the sample encode the same CDR3. The chain carries TRBV9 and TRBJ2-1, with a weak D call TRBD2 (6 bases). The CDR3 contains 15 residues. Germline values: CDR1 SGDLS, CDR2 YYNGEE. The ends were cut back, 0 bases at V and 4 bases at J, with 11 bases in the middle. This CDR3 reads CASSVEVGRYNEQFF. The CDR3 nucleotides read TGTGCCAGCAGCGTAGAAGTCGGGAGATACAATGAGCAGTTCTTC.

J is TRBJ2-5 and V is TRBV15; tentatively, D is TRBD1 (6 bases). This CDR3 is built from 14 residues. Per the germline V gene, CDR1 is LNHNV and CDR2 is YYDKDF (reference sequence). The ends were cut back, 5 bases at V and 4 bases at J, with 14 bases in the middle. The CDR3: CATSRKTGSETQYF. CDR3 nucleotide sequence: TGTGCCACCAGCCGTAAAACAGGGTCAGAGACCCAGTACTTC.

With respect to this clone: This specimen includes other DNA sequences encoding the same CDR3. CDR3 bases: TGTGCCAGCAGCATATCCTACGAGCAGTACTTC. This gives the protein CASSISYEQYF. V is TRBV2 and J is TRBJ2-7; D is undetermined. Germline CDR1 reads SNHLY; CDR2 reads FYNNEI. Trimming pared 6 bases from V and 1 base from J, leaving 4 bases between. CDR3 length: 11 residues. Using reference TRBV2 and TRBJ2-7 for the parts outside the CDR3, the full variable domain is EPEVTQTPSHQVTQMGQEVILRCVPISNHLYFYWYRQILGQKVEFLVSFYNNEISEKSEIFDDQFSVERPDGSNFTLKIRSTKLEDSAMYFCASSISYEQYFGPGTRLTVT.

CDR3 DNA: TGCGCCAGCAGCTTGGCTGACACCAACTACAATGAGCAGTTCTTC. Protein product: CASSLADTNYNEQFF. The V call is TRBV5-1, the J call TRBJ2-1; the D is unclear. The CDR3 is 15 residues long. Germline values: CDR1 SGHRS, CDR2 YFSETQ. With 0 bases removed from V and 3 bases from J, the gap between germline ends came to 10 bases.

This chain joins TRBV7-8 and TRBJ2-5, with 7 positions matching TRBD2. Germline loops: CDR1 SGHVS, CDR2 FQNEAQ. The V and J ends lost 2 bases and 5 bases, in that order; junction bases with no gene match: 8. This CDR3 region has 15 residues. CDR3 residues: CASSLRTGGGETQYF. CDR3 nucleotide sequence: TGTGCCAGCAGCTTAAGGACCGGGGGAGGGGAGACCCAGTACTTC. Variable domain in full (rest from reference TRBV7-8 and TRBJ2-5): GAGVSQSPRYKVAKRGQDVALRCDPISGHVSLFWYQQALGQGPEFLTYFQNEAQLDKSGLPSDRFFAERPEGSVSTLKIQRTQQEDSAVYLCASSLRTGGGETQYFGPGTRLLVL.

This chain links TRBV2 with TRBJ2-5; D remains ambiguous. The V end lost 2 bases, the J end lost 6 bases, and 13 bases lay between the germline ends. The CDR3 has 14 amino acids. Germline lookup yields CDR1 SNHLY and CDR2 FYNNEI. This chain's CDR3 is CASSESSSEKTQYF. CDR3 DNA: TGTGCCAGCAGTGAATCTAGTTCGGAGAAGACCCAGTACTTC.

The J gene is TRBJ2-5, the V gene TRBV5-1; 8 bases agree with TRBD1. Germline CDR1 SGHRS, CDR2 YFSETQ. This CDR3 is 15 amino acids long. The V segment lost 4 bases and the J segment 3 bases; nucleotides outside the gene matches: 8. In DNA form, the CDR3 reads TGCGCCAGCAGCCCCGGACAGGGTAGAGAAGAGACCCAGTACTTC. This gives the protein CASSPGQGREETQYF.

This clone occurred a few times. The chain recombines TRBV29-1 with TRBJ2-3, with a tentative D call TRBD1 (6 bases). Germline CDR1 reads SQVTM; CDR2 reads ANQGSEA. The CDR3 contains 12 residues. The germline V and J ends were trimmed by 7 bases and 1 base, with 9 bases remaining between them. The CDR3: CSADSGTDTQYF. CDR3 in DNA: TGCAGCGCGGACAGCGGCACAGATACGCAGTATTTT.

The chain couples TRBV4-2 to TRBJ1-5; 9 bases line up with TRBD1. This CDR3 region has 19 residues. V dropped 0 bases and J dropped 1; count of bases not matched to a gene: 10. Looked up from germline, CDR1 is LGHNA and CDR2 is YNFKEQ. The chain's CDR3 is CASSQERGQGSRSNQPQHF. The CDR3 DNA reads as TGTGCCAGCAGCCAAGAACGGGGACAGGGATCGAGAAGCAATCAGCCCCAGCATTTT.

The chain combines TRBV15 with TRBJ2-7; 7 bases are a match to TRBD2. This CDR3 has 15 residues. Germline lookup yields CDR1 LNHNV and CDR2 YYDKDF (reference sequence). The V gene end was trimmed by 3 bases and the J gene end by 3 bases; junction bases not matched to a gene: 8. The CDR3 coding sequence is TGTGCCACCAGCAGTGGCGGGAGTATGGGCTACGAGCAGTACTTC. This sequence encodes CATSSGGSMGYEQYF.

The V and J genes are TRBV27 and TRBJ2-3, with D tentatively TRBD1 (5 bases). CDR3 length: 15 residues. V was pared by 8 bases and J by 4 bases, with 19 bases between. Looked up from germline, CDR1 is MNHEY and CDR2 is SMNVEV (reference sequence). Written as DNA, the CDR3 is TGTGCCAGCTCGCCGGTTCGGACAAAATCAGATACGCAGTATTTT. Its translation is CASSPVRTKSDTQYF.

This chain uses TRBV10-3 with TRBJ1-2, with 10 bases that match TRBD1. From germline, CDR1 is ENHRY and CDR2 SYGVKD. The ends lost 6 bases at V and 8 bases at J; junction bases unmatched: 9. The CDR3 length is 14 residues. Written as DNA, the CDR3 is TGTGCCATCAGCTCCGGACAGGGGGACATGGGCTACACCTTC. It is translated as CAISSGQGDMGYTF.

The CDR3, as DNA: TGTGCCGCGTCACTACAGGGGTGGCGAGGCAATCAGCCCCAGCATTTT. Amino acids: CAASLQGWRGNQPQHF. The genes are TRBV21-1 and TRBJ1-5; TRBD1, the D gene given by the table, was not confirmed from the DNA. TRBV21-1 is tagged as a pseudogene. The CDR3 is 16 residues long.

The genes are TRBV7-7 and TRBJ2-7; 9 bases fit TRBD2. The V gene's germline CDR1 is SSHAT and CDR2 FNYEAQ (reference sequence). V trimming: 1 base; J trimming: 6 bases; junction bases outside the gene matches: 7. The CDR3 sequence is 15 residues long. The CDR3 spells CASSLGGGTSSEQYF. The CDR3 DNA reads as TGTGCCAGCAGCTTAGGGGGAGGGACTAGCTCCGAGCAGTACTTC.

J is TRBJ1-1 and V is TRBV30, with D hard to call. CDR1 and CDR2 from the germline V gene are GTSNPN and SVGIG (reference sequence). This CDR3 comprises 11 residues. Trimming removed 4 bases from V and 6 bases from J, with 9 bases in between. The CDR3 bases are TGTGCCTGGATAAGAGTCGCTGAAGCTTTCTTT. The encoded protein is CAWIRVAEAFF.

This clone was picked up one time. CDR3 in amino acids: CASSLALRGNTEAFF. The CDR3 bases are TGTGCCAGCAGTTTGGCCCTAAGGGGGAACACTGAAGCTTTCTTT. The V call is TRBV28, the J call TRBJ1-1, with a tentative D call TRBD1 (5 bases). Trimming pared 3 bases from V and 1 base from J, leaving 12 bases between. The germline V gene encodes CDR1 MDHEN and CDR2 SYDVKM. This CDR3 spans 15 amino acids. The full variable domain, its missing parts supplied by reference TRBV28 and TRBJ1-1, is DVKVTQSSRYLVKRTGEKVFLECVQDMDHENMFWYRQDPGLGLRLIYFSYDVKMKEKGDIPEGYSVSREKKERFSLILESASTNQTSMYLCASSLALRGNTEAFFGQGTRLTVV.

Of note for this clone: Other DNA sequences within the sample encode an identical CDR3. The gene calls are TRBV4-1 and TRBJ1-5; unclear D gene. CDR1 is MGHRA, CDR2 YSYEKL, per germline. Trimming left V 3 bases short and J 2 bases short, with 5 bases between. This CDR3 has 13 residues. In DNA form, the CDR3 reads TGCGCCAGCAGCCAGGTGGGCAATCAGCCCCAGCATTTT. Protein: CASSQVGNQPQHF.

This sequence joins TRBV7-9 and TRBJ1-1; a weak D match, TRBD1 (5 bases). Trimming pared 7 bases from V and 1 base from J, leaving 13 bases between. The CDR3 contains 14 residues. Looked up from germline, CDR1 is SEHNR and CDR2 is FQNEAQ (reference sequence). The CDR3: CASNQRGSNTEAFF. CDR3 in DNA: TGTGCCAGCAACCAAAGGGGCTCGAACACTGAAGCTTTCTTT.

This chain links TRBV5-1 with TRBJ2-3; D is ambiguous. The CDR3 runs 14 residues. CDR1 SGHRS and CDR2 YFSETQ come from the germline V gene. Between the trimmed V and J ends, which lost 3 bases and 0 bases, there was a span of 8 bases. DNA for the CDR3: TGCGCCAGCAGCTCGGGTTATAGCACAGATACGCAGTATTTT. Encoded protein: CASSSGYSTDTQYF.

The chain employs TRBV4-1 and TRBJ2-7; 7 bases match TRBD1. Trimming removed 1 base from V and 2 bases from J; junction bases left unmatched: 8. The CDR3 totals 16 residues. Germline lookup yields CDR1 MGHRA and CDR2 YSYEKL. DNA of the CDR3: TGCGCCAGCAGCCAAGTTGCGACAGGGAGTACCTACGAGCAGTACTTC. Translating it yields CASSQVATGSTYEQYF.

This chain joins TRBV18 and TRBJ2-3; possible D gene TRBD2, 5 bases. The CDR3 is 16 residues long. Trimming left V 3 bases short and J 0 bases short, with 13 bases between. In germline, CDR1 is KGHSH, CDR2 LQKENI. For the CDR3, the DNA is TGTGCCAGCTCACCTACGGCGGGCTCTAGCACAGATACGCAGTATTTT. Its translation: CASSPTAGSSTDTQYF.

The V gene is TRBV4-3, the J gene TRBJ2-2; D not resolved. The length of the CDR3 is 16 residues. V gave up 1 base and J gave up 1 base, with 10 bases separating them. Germline V gene lookup returns CDR1 LGHNA and CDR2 YSLEER. CDR3 nucleotide sequence: TGCGCCAGCAGCCAAGGAACCGTTAAGAACACCGGGGAGCTGTTTTTT. It yields the protein CASSQGTVKNTGELFF.

The V and J genes are TRBV29-1 and TRBJ1-1; D is perhaps TRBD1 (5 bases). The CDR3 totals 12 residues. Germline CDR1 reads SQVTM; CDR2 reads ANQGSEA. V was shortened by 6 bases and J by 8 bases, with 16 bases between the two germline ends. The chain's CDR3 is CSVRWQGGEAFF. As DNA, the CDR3 is TGCAGCGTCCGATGGCAGGGCGGAGAAGCTTTCTTT.

The gene calls are TRBV6-7 and TRBJ2-7; tentatively, D is TRBD2 (6 bases). TRBV6-7 is filed as an ORF, its function uncertain. Deletions cut 0 bases from V and 4 bases from J, with 10 bases between. The CDR3 consists of 14 residues. The CDR3: CASSYSRDWYEQYF. The CDR3 coding sequence is TGTGCCAGCAGTTACTCGCGGGACTGGTACGAGCAGTACTTC.

This clone was picked up one time. The chain has TRBV7-9 and TRBJ1-2; D remains unclear. The CDR3 covers 16 residues. Trimming pared 4 bases from V and 4 bases from J, leaving 19 bases between. Germline CDR1 reads SEHNR; CDR2 reads FQNEAQ (reference sequence). This CDR3 is CASSSTDTLGIYGYTF. The CDR3 DNA reads as TGTGCCAGCAGCTCCACCGACACCCTCGGAATCTATGGCTACACCTTC. Full variable domain (outside the CDR3, taken from reference TRBV7-9 and TRBJ1-2): DTGVSQNPRHKITKRGQNVTFRCDPISEHNRLYWYRQTLGQGPEFLTYFQNEAQLEKSRLLSDRFSAERPKGSFSTLEIQRTEQGDSAMYLCASSSTDTLGIYGYTFGSGTRLTVV.

The chain carries TRBV18 and TRBJ2-7; maybe TRBD1 (6 bases). The CDR3 is 16 residues long. From germline, CDR1 is KGHSH and CDR2 LQKENI. The V end was cut by 1 base, the J end by 3 bases, with 16 bases between. CDR3 nucleotide sequence: TGTGCCAGCTCACCACTGGCAGGGACAACATTCTACGAGCAGTACTTC. Translating it yields CASSPLAGTTFYEQYF.